This T cell receptor (beta chain) was observed in a study of human T cells and chemical hapten exposure. Study-level background: TCR yields differed between samples (mainly from small differences in pooled library volume).

The time point: healthy volunteer bleed at 2 weeks. Total RNA came from unfractionated whole blood. At least ten counts were recorded for this clonotype. Antigen unknown. The germline CDR1 and CDR2 sequences are SEHNR and FQNEAQ (reference sequence). V gave up 1 base and J gave up 3 bases, with 10 bases separating them. This CDR3 comprises 14 residues. Unique molecular identifiers were attached to individual cDNA molecules during library preparation. TCRdb passed the RACE reads through MiXCR, listing each CDR3 protein once. The table includes some 45,000 distinct CDR3 sequences, 4.4% detected once. Overall study findings and caveats: High-frequency TCRs, those above 1 in 1000, stayed the same after DPC sensitization.

V and J are TRBV7-9 and TRBJ2-7; D gene ambiguous. The origin of this receptor is a human donor in good health. Some clones in this sample may be carry-over from other donors' samples. The sample taken for sequencing was whole blood. The CDR3 reads CASSLDISRYEQYF. CDR3 nucleotides: TGTGCCAGCAGCTTAGATATCAGTCGCTACGAGCAGTACTTC.